This is a list of T cell receptor beta chains from one sample in a study of cytomegalovirus exposure and HLA in healthy donors. Sequenced by immunoSEQ multiplex PCR; TCRdb stores in-frame clones only, minus some. The sample holds 82,000 or so clones, 74% seen once. Sequences were obtained from PBMCs. These receptors all stem from a woman in her forties or fifties in good health and CMV-seropositive. Both conserved end residues are part of each CDR3. D genes are given only for firm matches. Rows may omit the clone size; those that give it use once, few, many or a size class.

V gene	D gene	J gene	clone size	CDR3 DNA	CDR3 protein
TRBV10-2	.	TRBJ2-5	.	TGCGCCAGCAAATTCGGGGGAGCGGGCGCAGAGACCCAGTACTTC	CASKFGGAGAETQYF
TRBV12-2	.	TRBJ1-4	.	TGTGCAAGTCGCCCCCGCGATCGGGACAGGATAATTGAAAAACTGTTTTTT	CASRPRDRDRIIEKLFF
TRBV28	.	TRBJ1-1	.	TGTGCCAGCAGTAGGCAGGGAACTGAAGCTTTCTTT	CASSRQGTEAFF
TRBV6-6	.	TRBJ2-5	.	TGTGCCAGCAGTCCCAGGTACCAAGAGACCCAGTACTTC	CASSPRYQETQYF
TRBV7-3	.	TRBJ2-2	.	TGTGCCAGCAGCTTGGGGTCGGGGGTCGGGGAGCTGTTTTTT	CASSLGSGVGELFF
TRBV4-1	TRBD1	TRBJ1-4	.	TGCGCCAGCAGCCAAGGAGACAGGGTTTTTGAAAAACTGTTTTTT	CASSQGDRVFEKLFF
TRBV9	TRBD2	TRBJ2-3	.	TGTGCCAGCAGAAAACGGCCGGGACTACCTTTTCCCAACCTCACAGATACGCAGTATTTT	CASRKRPGLPFPNLTDTQYF
TRBV10-1	TRBD2	TRBJ2-3	.	TGCGCCAGCAGTGAGTTACTAGCGGGAGGGGATACGCAGTATTTT	CASSELLAGGDTQYF
TRBV9	TRBD1	TRBJ2-2	.	TGTGCCAGCAGCGTAGTCGGACAGGGTACGGCCGGGGAGCTGTTTTTT	CASSVVGQGTAGELFF
TRBV28	TRBD1	TRBJ1-2	.	TGTGCCAGCAGTTCTTCCGGGACAGGGCGCGCCGACTACACCTTC	CASSSSGTGRADYTF
TRBV6-5	.	TRBJ1-2	.	TGTGCCAGCAGCTTGACAGATAACTATGGCTACACCTTC	CASSLTDNYGYTF
TRBV6-6	TRBD1	TRBJ1-4	.	TGTGCCAGCAGACGGGACAGAACTAATGAAAAACTGTTTTTT	CASRRDRTNEKLFF
TRBV5-8	TRBD2	TRBJ2-7	.	TGTGCCAGCAGCCTCGGTCCTGCGGGAGCCGAGCAGTACTTC	CASSLGPAGAEQYF
TRBV25-1	TRBD1	TRBJ1-4	.	TGTGCCAGCAGTGACAGTGGCAGGGGGTTCGATAATGAAAAACTGTTTTTT	CASSDSGRGFDNEKLFF
TRBV19	.	TRBJ2-7	.	TGTGCCAGTAGTACCCTTGCGGCGCCCCACGAGCAGTACTTC	CASSTLAAPHEQYF
TRBV2	TRBD2	TRBJ2-2	.	TGTGCCAGCAGTAAAAGGACTCGGACTAGCGGGAGTTTATTCACCGGGGAGCTGTTTTTT	CASSKRTRTSGSLFTGELFF
TRBV6-5	.	TRBJ2-7	.	TGTGCCAGCAGTACGGGGTCCACCTACGAGCAGTACTTC	CASSTGSTYEQYF
TRBV29-1	.	TRBJ1-2	.	TGCAGCGTTGAAGGGGCACTGAGCGGTCATGGCTACACCTTC	CSVEGALSGHGYTF
TRBV7-9	.	TRBJ2-7	once	TGTGCCAGCAGCTTATCGTACGAGCAGTACTTC	CASSLSYEQYF
TRBV7-8	.	TRBJ2-6	.	TGTGCCAGCAGCTTAGCTGTGGGGCTAGGAGCTGGGGCCAACGTCCTGACTTTC	CASSLAVGLGAGANVLTF
TRBV7-9	.	TRBJ1-2	.	TGTGCCTGGGGGGGGGACCGATTTAACTATGGCTACACCTTC	CAWGGDRFNYGYTF
TRBV5-6	.	TRBJ2-7	many	TGTGCCAGCAGCTTAACGCGTCTACCTAGGGAGCAGTACTTC	CASSLTRLPREQYF
TRBV19	TRBD2	TRBJ2-3	.	TGTGCCAGTAGTATACTAGCGGGCCGGACTAGCACAGATACGCAGTATTTT	CASSILAGRTSTDTQYF
TRBV30	.	TRBJ2-7	.	TGTGCCTGGAGTGGTGGAGGGCGGAACGCCTACGAGCAGTACTTC	CAWSGGGRNAYEQYF
TRBV9	TRBD1	TRBJ2-7	.	TGTGCCAGCAGCGTAGGGAGGTTTCGGACAGGGGGTTGCTACGAGCAGTACTTC	CASSVGRFRTGGCYEQYF
TRBV2	.	TRBJ1-2	.	TGTGCCAGCAGTCCCGTCGGGAACTATGGCTACACCTTC	CASSPVGNYGYTF
TRBV19	TRBD1	TRBJ2-7	.	TGTGCCAGTAGATTGGGTCTCACAGGGGGCGAGCAGTACTTC	CASRLGLTGGEQYF
TRBV5-1	.	TRBJ2-1	.	TGCGCCAGCGGGGGGCGGGAGTACAATGAGCAGTTCTTC	CASGGREYNEQFF
TRBV6-5	TRBD2	TRBJ2-1	.	TGTGCCAGCAGCCCAGAGCGGGGATCCTACAATGAGCAGTTCTTC	CASSPERGSYNEQFF
TRBV7-9	.	TRBJ1-5	.	TGTGCCAGCAGCTCAGTACAGCCGCAGGGGCCCCAGCATTTT	CASSSVQPQGPQHF
TRBV2	.	TRBJ2-5	.	TGTGCCAGCAGTGAACCTCTGGCAGGCCCTCAAGAGACCCAGTACTTC	CASSEPLAGPQETQYF
TRBV15	.	TRBJ1-2	.	TGTGCCACCAGCAGAGATCAACTGGAGGGCTACACCTTC	CATSRDQLEGYTF
TRBV6-7	.	TRBJ2-2	.	TGTGCCAGCAGTCCCCAGGGTTACACCGGGGAGCTGTTTTTT	CASSPQGYTGELFF
TRBV6-5	TRBD1	TRBJ2-5	.	TGTGCCAGCAGGGGACAGGTGGGAGAGACCCAGTACTTC	CASRGQVGETQYF
TRBV6-6	TRBD2	TRBJ2-1	.	TGTGCCAGCCGGGATCCCGGGGGGAATGAGCAGTTCTTC	CASRDPGGNEQFF
TRBV9	TRBD1	TRBJ2-1	.	TGTGCCAGCAGCGTACACAGGGGGCAACGGGAGCAGTTCTTC	CASSVHRGQREQFF
TRBV7-2	.	TRBJ1-1	.	TGTGCCAGCAGCTTAGTAGCAGGGAGGACTGAAGCTTTCTTT	CASSLVAGRTEAFF
TRBV19	TRBD1	TRBJ1-2	.	TGTGCCAGTAGTATGCTGGGTCAGGGGGCTGGCTACACCTTC	CASSMLGQGAGYTF
TRBV28	.	TRBJ2-7	.	TGTGCCAGCAGTTTGCAACTGTCCGAGCAGTACTTC	CASSLQLSEQYF
TRBV5-6	.	TRBJ1-2	.	TGTGCCAGCAGGATCAGGGTGAGAGACTATGGCTACACCTTC	CASRIRVRDYGYTF
TRBV2	.	TRBJ1-2	few	TGTGCCAGCAGTCCAAAGACAGATAACTATGGCTACACCTTC	CASSPKTDNYGYTF
TRBV9	TRBD2	TRBJ2-3	.	TGTGCCAGCAGCGTAGGACTAGCGGGAAACACAGATACGCAGTATTTT	CASSVGLAGNTDTQYF
TRBV6-5	.	TRBJ1-3	few	TGTGCCCCCCTTTGGCGAAACACCATATATTTT	CAPLWRNTIYF
TRBV10-3	TRBD1	TRBJ2-6	.	TGTGCCATCAGTGAGGGGGACAGGGTGGTAGCTGGGGCCAACGTCCTGACTTTC	CAISEGDRVVAGANVLTF
TRBV11-3	.	TRBJ2-7	.	TGTGCCAGCAGCTTATCTTTGGGGCAGGGCGATTACGAGCAGTACTTC	CASSLSLGQGDYEQYF
TRBV29-1	.	TRBJ1-1	.	TGCAGCGTTTGGAGGGGTGGGTGGACTGAAGCTTTCTTT	CSVWRGGWTEAFF
TRBV7-8	TRBD1	TRBJ2-7	.	TGTGCCAGCAGCACCGGGACAGTTTACGAGCAGTACTTC	CASSTGTVYEQYF
TRBV28	.	TRBJ1-1	.	TGTGCCAGCAGGGAAACAGTTACTGAAGCTTTCTTT	CASRETVTEAFF
TRBV28	.	TRBJ2-1	.	TGTGCCAGCAGGATTGGCGGGGTAGGATACAATGAGCAGTTCTTC	CASRIGGVGYNEQFF
TRBV6-1	TRBD2	TRBJ2-7	.	TGTGCCAGCACTAGCGGGAGCTCCTACGAGCAGTACTTC	CASTSGSSYEQYF
TRBV7-6	.	TRBJ2-1	.	TGTGCCAGCAGCAAACAGGTGGCCTACAATGAGCAGTTCTTC	CASSKQVAYNEQFF
TRBV10-3	.	TRBJ2-5	.	TGTGCCATCAGTGAGTCTCCGGGGGAGACCCAGTACTTC	CAISESPGETQYF
TRBV6-1	.	TRBJ1-1	.	TGTGCCAGCAGTGAAAACAGGGTTACTGAAGCTTTCTTT	CASSENRVTEAFF
TRBV11-2	.	TRBJ1-1	.	TGTGCCAGCAGCTTCACAGGCTTTACTGAAGCTTTCTTT	CASSFTGFTEAFF
TRBV19	TRBD1	TRBJ1-1	.	TGTGCCAGTAGCCCCGACAGGGTCACTGAAGCTTTCTTT	CASSPDRVTEAFF